The 22 T cell receptor beta chains in this list originate from one sample, sequenced in a study of T cell responses to AZD1222 COVID-19 vaccine. Sequenced by immunoSEQ multiplex PCR; TCRdb stores in-frame clones only, minus some. The table records 180,000 or so clones, more than 85% of them present only once. The source material was peripheral blood, sampled 28 days after the second AZD1222 dose. These receptors all come from an adult who received the AZD1222 COVID-19 vaccine.

V usage is TRBV19 and J usage is TRBJ1-5; D is perhaps TRBD1 (5 bases). The CDR3 has 16 residues. Trimming removed 4 bases at V and 1 base at J, with 14 bases between. From germline, CDR1 is LNHDA and CDR2 SQIVND (reference sequence). The CDR3 DNA reads as TGTGCCAGTAGTACTAGGGAGGGGCGAAGCAATCAGCCCCAGCATTTT. It codes for CASSTREGRSNQPQHF.

The rearrangement joins TRBV3-1 (or the pseudogene TRBV3-2) to TRBJ1-6; D is possibly TRBD1 (6 bases). V lost 4 bases to trimming and J lost 10 bases, with 17 bases between them. Germline V gene data show CDR1 as LGHDT and CDR2 as YNNKEL (reference sequence). This CDR3 is built from 15 residues. The CDR3 region is CASSRSAGGRSPLHF. The CDR3 DNA is TGTGCCAGCAGCCGTAGCGCGGGGGGCAGGTCACCCCTCCACTTT.

The chain uses TRBV2 and TRBJ1-4; D is undetermined. In germline, CDR1 is SNHLY, CDR2 FYNNEI. The CDR3 covers 15 residues. V was pared by 7 bases and J by 3 bases, with 15 bases between. As DNA, the CDR3 is TGTGCCAGCAAATCAGAATTAAATTCTAATGAAAAACTGTTTTTT. It specifies CASKSELNSNEKLFF. Variable domain in full (rest from reference TRBV2 and TRBJ1-4): EPEVTQTPSHQVTQMGQEVILRCVPISNHLYFYWYRQILGQKVEFLVSFYNNEISEKSEIFDDQFSVERPDGSNFTLKIRSTKLEDSAMYFCASKSELNSNEKLFFGSGTQLSVL.

The chain carries TRBV7-9 and TRBJ1-2; D is perhaps TRBD1 (6 bases). Germline V gene data show CDR1 as SEHNR and CDR2 as FQNEAQ (reference sequence). The CDR3 runs 12 residues. The V end lost 5 bases, the J end lost 7 bases, and 11 bases lay between the germline ends. The chain's CDR3 is CASSLGQSGYTF. The DNA of the CDR3 is TGTGCCAGCAGCCTCGGACAGTCTGGCTACACCTTC.

The V gene is TRBV9, the J gene TRBJ1-6; 12 bases are shared with TRBD1. Germline V lookup: CDR1 SGDLS, CDR2 YYNGEE. This CDR3 spans 14 amino acids. The V gene end was trimmed by 5 bases and the J gene end by 8 bases; junction bases not matched to a gene: 2. The CDR3 bases are TGTGCCAGCAGGGGGGACAGGGGGCATTCACCCCTCCACTTT. It is translated as CASRGDRGHSPLHF.

The rearrangement uses TRBV6-5 and TRBJ2-5, with no clear D. Germline V gene data show CDR1 as MNHEY and CDR2 as SVGAGI. Trimming left V 6 bases short and J 1 base short, with 6 bases between. This CDR3 spans 12 amino acids. The CDR3 protein is CASRGLQETQYF. The CDR3 DNA reads TGTGCCAGCAGAGGGCTCCAAGAGACCCAGTACTTC.

The gene calls are TRBV18 and TRBJ2-5; tentative D call: TRBD1 (6 bases). V was trimmed by 6 bases and J by 2 bases, leaving 13 bases between them. Germline V gene lookup returns CDR1 KGHSH and CDR2 LQKENI. This CDR3 has 14 amino acids. CDR3 sequence: CASSAGTLQETQYF. The CDR3 region has the DNA TGTGCCAGCTCTGCCGGGACATTACAAGAGACCCAGTACTTC.

The V gene is TRBV7-6, the J gene TRBJ1-2, with a weak D call TRBD1 (5 bases). This CDR3 has 14 residues. V shed 1 base and J shed 7 bases, with 13 bases lying between them. In germline, CDR1 is SGHVS, CDR2 FNYEAQ. Here the CDR3 DNA reads TGTGCCAGCAGCTTAGATCAAGGGGCGGGTGGCTACACCTTC. It codes for CASSLDQGAGGYTF.

The chain couples TRBV29-1 to TRBJ1-1, with 11 bases aligning to TRBD1. V was pared by 5 bases and J by 5 bases, with 7 bases of the junction left unmatched. Germline V CDR1 and CDR2: SQVTM, ANQGSEA. The CDR3 sequence is 14 residues long. The CDR3 loop reads CSVPPDRGRTEAFF. The DNA for the CDR3 is TGCAGCGTTCCCCCGGACAGGGGGCGGACTGAAGCTTTCTTT.

The V call is TRBV6-5, the J call TRBJ1-6; no definite D call. V was shortened by 2 bases and J by 9 bases, with 11 bases between the two germline ends. Per germline, CDR1 MNHEY and CDR2 SVGAGI. The CDR3 has 14 amino acids. DNA for the CDR3: TGTGCCAGCAGTTACAGGGATGTTGGTTCACCCCTCCACTTT. Protein sequence: CASSYRDVGSPLHF.

V usage is TRBV7-6 and J usage is TRBJ1-5, with D possibly being TRBD1 (5 bases). Germline V CDR1 and CDR2: SGHVS, FNYEAQ. The ends were cut back, 0 bases at V and 0 bases at J, with 6 bases in the middle. This CDR3 has 15 residues. CDR3 region: CASSLAGGSNQPQHF. The CDR3 coding sequence is TGTGCCAGCAGCTTAGCTGGGGGTAGCAATCAGCCCCAGCATTTT.

CDR3 amino acids: CSVEVGPGGSYNEQFF. CDR3 nucleotides: TGCAGCGTTGAAGTTGGGCCGGGAGGCTCCTACAATGAGCAGTTCTTC. The rearrangement links TRBV29-1 to TRBJ2-1, with TRBD2 matching 7 bases. The CDR3 consists of 16 residues. Germline CDR1 and CDR2: SQVTM and ANQGSEA. The junction had 6 bases not matched to a gene; V was cut back by 1 base and J by 0 bases.

The chain has TRBV4-3 and TRBJ1-1, with D possibly being TRBD1 (5 bases). The CDR3 has 14 residues. The V end lost 1 base, the J end lost 4 bases, and 10 bases lay between the germline ends. Per the germline V gene, CDR1 is LGHNA and CDR2 is YSLEER. The CDR3 DNA sequence: TGCGCCAGCAGCCAAGTGGGGGGAGGCACTGAAGCTTTCTTT. Its protein is CASSQVGGGTEAFF.

The chain recombines TRBV19 with TRBJ1-5; 9 nucleotides match TRBD1. CDR3 length: 16 amino acids. Trimming took 5 bases from V and 3 from J; bases not matched to a gene: 8. Germline assignment: CDR1 LNHDA and CDR2 SQIVND (reference sequence). Written as DNA, the CDR3 is TGTGCCAGTAGTGGGTGGACAGGGGTTGTCAATCAGCCCCAGCATTTT. Encoded protein: CASSGWTGVVNQPQHF.

The chain carries TRBV6-5 and TRBJ2-7, with 12 bases lining up with TRBD2. Trimming removed 2 bases from V and 7 bases from J; junction bases left unmatched: 6. Germline CDR1 is MNHEY and CDR2 is SVGAGI. This CDR3 region has 15 residues. The CDR3 is CASSYLAGGIGEQYF. The DNA of the CDR3 is TGTGCCAGCAGTTACCTAGCGGGGGGGATCGGTGAGCAGTACTTC.

V is TRBV6-6 and J is TRBJ2-7; 8 bases fit TRBD1. Germline V gives CDR1 MNHNY, CDR2 SVGAGI (reference sequence). The V and J ends lost 5 bases and 7 bases, in that order; junction bases with no gene match: 4. This CDR3 is 12 amino acids long. The CDR3 region has the DNA TGTGCCAGCAGTCAGGGGGCTTGGGAGCAGTACTTC. Residues: CASSQGAWEQYF.

This chain links TRBV6-5 with TRBJ2-7, with TRBD1 identical over 10 bases. Germline V gene sequence: CDR1 MNHEY, CDR2 SVGAGI. CDR3 length: 12 amino acids. Losses at the gene ends were 11 bases for V and 7 bases for J; bases not matched to a gene: 8. CDR3 amino acids: CALQTGGKEQYF. The CDR3 DNA follows: TGTGCCCTGCAGACAGGGGGCAAAGAGCAGTACTTC.

The rearrangement links TRBV6-2 or TRBV6-3 to TRBJ2-7; D is perhaps TRBD2 (6 bases). In germline, CDR1 is MNHEY, CDR2 SVGEGT. There are 18 residues in the CDR3. V was trimmed by 2 bases and J by 7 bases, leaving 27 bases between them. The CDR3 sequence is CASSYPFPGYRELGEQYF. The CDR3 DNA sequence: TGTGCCAGCAGTTACCCCTTTCCGGGCTACCGGGAGCTGGGGGAGCAGTACTTC.

The V gene is TRBV6-1, the J gene TRBJ1-5; TRBD1 agrees at 7 bases. This CDR3 spans 17 amino acids. The trim removed 0 bases at V and 2 bases at J, leaving 7 bases unmatched. Germline V gives CDR1 MNHNS, CDR2 SASEGT. In DNA, the CDR3 is TGTGCCAGCAGTGAAGCCTGGACAGGTTCGGGCAATCAGCCCCAGCATTTT. Residues: CASSEAWTGSGNQPQHF.

This clone was found once. In DNA, the CDR3 is TGTGCCAGCAGCCCAGCTGCGACGGGTGGAGTGTACAATGAGCAGTTCTTC. Amino acid sequence: CASSPAATGGVYNEQFF. The gene calls are TRBV7-9 and TRBJ2-1; D is unresolved. CDR1 is SEHNR and CDR2 is FQNEAQ in the germline V gene (reference sequence). This CDR3 comprises 17 residues. Trimming took 5 bases from V and 4 from J, leaving 21 bases between them.

The chain links TRBV3-1 (or the pseudogene TRBV3-2) to TRBJ1-1; D remains unclear. The germline gives CDR1 LGHDT, CDR2 YNNKEL (reference sequence). Trimming cost V 3 bases and J 4 bases, with 12 bases left between them. This CDR3 comprises 14 residues. The CDR3 loop reads CASSHGRRSTEAFF. The CDR3 bases are TGTGCCAGCAGCCACGGGAGGAGGAGCACTGAAGCTTTCTTT.

Points on this clone: Germline is not matched at one junction end, which may reflect a read error. The chain joins TRBV7-2 to TRBJ1-4; 7 bases line up with TRBD1. Germline values: CDR1 SGHTA, CDR2 FQGNSA. The CDR3 loop spans 15 amino acids. CDR3 coding DNA: TGTGCCAGCACCTTACCCGGGACAGTTAATGAAAAACTGTTTTTT. As protein: CASTLPGTVNEKLFF.